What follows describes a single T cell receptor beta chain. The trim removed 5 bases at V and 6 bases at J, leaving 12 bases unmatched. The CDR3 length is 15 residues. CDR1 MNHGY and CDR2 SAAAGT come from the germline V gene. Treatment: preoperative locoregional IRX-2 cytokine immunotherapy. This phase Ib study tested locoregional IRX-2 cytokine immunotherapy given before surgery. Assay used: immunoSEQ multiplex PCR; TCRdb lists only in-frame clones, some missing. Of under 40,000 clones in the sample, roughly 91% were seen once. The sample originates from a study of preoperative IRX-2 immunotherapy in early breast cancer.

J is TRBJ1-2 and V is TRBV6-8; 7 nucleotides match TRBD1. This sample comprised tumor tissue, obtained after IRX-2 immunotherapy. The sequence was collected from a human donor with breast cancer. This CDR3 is CASSIRSGGKNGYTF. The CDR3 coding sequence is TGTGCCAGCAGTATCCGATCAGGGGGGAAAAATGGCTACACCTTC.